The present TCR beta chain was sequenced within a study of technical replicates of blood from several donors. V dropped 0 bases and J dropped 1; count of bases not matched to a gene: 5. This CDR3 is 16 amino acids long. Germline V gene sequence: CDR1 SGHRS, CDR2 YFSETQ. The protocol was immunoSEQ multiplex PCR, while the TCRdb copy is restricted to in-frame clones and leaves out a portion. The table has 79,000 or so clones, roughly 91% seen once; the top ten hold roughly 0.37%. The chain carries TRBV5-1 and TRBJ2-3; 7 nucleotides line up with TRBD2. Sequenced input: T cells isolated from PBMCs. The clonotype originates from a human donor in good health. CDR3 bases: TGCGCCAGCAGCTTGGAGCAGCGGGGAGGCACAGATACGCAGTATTTT. It is translated as CASSLEQRGGTDTQYF.